The 13 T cell receptor beta chains presented below share a single source sample, sequenced in a study of cytomegalovirus exposure and HLA in healthy donors. In the PCR, 60 Vbeta and 13 Jbeta primers were used. Libraries were prepared by immunoSEQ multiplex PCR; TCRdb keeps only in-frame clonotypes and omits some of them. The sample has around 260,000 clones; about four fifths are singletons. Sequencing was done on a sample of PBMCs. The receptors stem from a girl aged 2 to 10 in good health and CMV-seronegative.

In its sample, this clone was seen once. The V call is TRBV2, the J call TRBJ2-1; 8 nucleotides match TRBD2. The length of the CDR3 is 16 residues. Trimming cost V 2 bases and J 9 bases; bases outside gene matches: 12. Germline assignment: CDR1 SNHLY and CDR2 FYNNEI. The CDR3 DNA sequence: TGTGCCAGCAGTGAATTTAGGAGCGGGAGATCTGGTGAGCAGTTCTTC. Its translation: CASSEFRSGRSGEQFF.

The genes are TRBV29-1 and TRBJ2-3, with TRBD1 matching over 8 bases. Germline V CDR1 and CDR2: SQVTM, ANQGSEA. The CDR3 runs to 14 residues. Losses at the gene ends were 7 bases for V and 4 bases for J; bases not matched to a gene: 10. CDR3 coding DNA: TGCAGCGGAGAGACAGGGGTTGTCCCAGATACGCAGTATTTT. Amino acids: CSGETGVVPDTQYF.

The rearrangement links TRBV20-1 to TRBJ1-1, with no clear D. The V gene lost 3 bases and the J gene lost 11 bases, with 4 bases spanning the gap. CDR3 length: 8 residues. Per germline, CDR1 DFQATT and CDR2 SNEGSKA (reference sequence). The CDR3: CSASIAFF. DNA of the CDR3: TGCAGTGCTAGTATCGCTTTCTTT.

V and J are TRBV27 and TRBJ2-7; TRBD2 agrees at 9 bases. CDR1 MNHEY and CDR2 SMNVEV come from the germline V gene (reference sequence). CDR3 size: 14 residues. Germline trimming cut 2 bases from V and 5 bases from J; bases unmatched to any gene: 4. The CDR3 loop reads CASSLGSGSNEQYF. The CDR3, as DNA: TGTGCCAGCAGTTTAGGTAGCGGGAGCAACGAGCAGTACTTC.

Here the CDR3 reads CASSQVNWAGPTEAFF. CDR3 DNA sequence: TGCGCCAGCAGCCAAGTTAATTGGGCAGGGCCAACTGAAGCTTTCTTT. V usage is TRBV4-1 and J usage is TRBJ1-1, with D possibly being TRBD1 (5 bases). The CDR3 covers 16 residues. Germline V CDR1 and CDR2: MGHRA, YSYEKL. The ends were cut back, 1 base at V and 5 bases at J, with 17 bases in the middle.

J is TRBJ2-1 and V is TRBV28; the D is unclear. This CDR3 is 16 amino acids long. The germline V and J ends were trimmed by 3 bases and 0 bases, with 12 bases remaining between them. Germline CDR1 and CDR2: MDHEN and SYDVKM. CDR3 amino acids: CASSFPRISSYNEQFF. The CDR3 nucleotides read TGTGCCAGCAGTTTCCCGAGGATAAGCTCCTACAATGAGCAGTTCTTC.

The chain joins TRBV5-1 to TRBJ2-7; TRBD2 aligns across 7 bases. This CDR3 comprises 14 residues. Trimming at V came to 4 bases and at J to 1 base, leaving 5 bases not matched to a gene. Germline lookup yields CDR1 SGHRS and CDR2 YFSETQ. In nucleotides, the CDR3 is TGCGCCAGCAGCCCAGGGACTATTTCCTACGAGCAGTACTTC. It encodes CASSPGTISYEQYF. Filled out from reference TRBV5-1 and TRBJ2-7, the complete variable domain reads KAGVTQTPRYLIKTRGQQVTLSCSPISGHRSVSWYQQTPGQGLQFLFEYFSETQRNKGNFPGRFSGRQFSNSRSEMNVSTLELGDSALYLCASSPGTISYEQYFGPGTRLTVT.

A few counts support this clone. V and J are TRBV28 and TRBJ2-3; 11 nucleotides line up with TRBD2. The CDR3 loop spans 16 amino acids. Looked up from germline, CDR1 is MDHEN and CDR2 is SYDVKM. Trimming took 4 bases from V and 2 from J; bases not matched to a gene: 5. CDR3 protein: CASSSSLAGDTDTQYF. The CDR3 nucleotides are TGTGCCAGCAGTTCCTCACTAGCGGGAGACACAGATACGCAGTATTTT.

The chain's CDR3 is CASSSPGQGSEQYF. In nucleotides, the CDR3 is TGTGCCAGCAGCTCCCCCGGACAGGGAAGCGAGCAGTACTTC. The chain couples TRBV7-9 to TRBJ2-7; TRBD1 aligns across 8 bases. Germline assignment: CDR1 SEHNR and CDR2 FQNEAQ (reference sequence). CDR3 length: 14 amino acids. J was trimmed by 6 bases and V by 4 bases; bases with no gene match: 8.

This clone was counted a single time. The J gene is TRBJ1-4, the V gene TRBV10-3, with D possibly TRBD1 on 5 matching bases. The CDR3 is 13 amino acids. Germline-derived CDR1 and CDR2 are ENHRY and SYGVKD. The V and J ends lost 5 bases and 7 bases respectively, with 11 bases between them. The CDR3: CAISQTDTEKLFF. Written as DNA, the CDR3 is TGTGCCATCAGTCAGACAGATACTGAAAAACTGTTTTTT.

The rearrangement links TRBV9 to TRBJ2-2, with 7 bases identical to TRBD2. The V gene end was trimmed by 2 bases and the J gene end by 2 bases; junction bases not matched to a gene: 6. Germline values: CDR1 SGDLS, CDR2 YYNGEE. This CDR3 contains 16 residues. CDR3 coding DNA: TGTGCCAGCAGCGTCCGTCCTAGCGGTAACACCGGGGAGCTGTTTTTT. It translates to CASSVRPSGNTGELFF.

The rearrangement joins TRBV28 to TRBJ2-5; TRBD1 might be the D (6 bases). Germline V gene data show CDR1 as MDHEN and CDR2 as SYDVKM. Trimming took off 4 bases at V and 1 base at J, with 10 bases between the two ends. The CDR3 totals 14 residues. The CDR3 sequence: CASSSTGRQETQYF. For the CDR3, the DNA is TGTGCCAGCAGTTCGACAGGACGCCAAGAGACCCAGTACTTC.

The chain links TRBV13 to TRBJ2-7; 7 nucleotides line up with TRBD1. V shed 5 bases and J 2 bases; nucleotides not matched to a gene: 12. There are 16 residues in the CDR3. Germline V gene sequence: CDR1 PRHDT, CDR2 FYEKMQ (reference sequence). CDR3 region: CASSHQRRGQPYEQYF. The CDR3 bases are TGTGCCAGCAGCCACCAACGAAGGGGACAGCCCTACGAGCAGTACTTC.